This T cell receptor beta chain comes out of a study of control samples from healthy donors and cancer patients. The repertoire was sequenced with immunoSEQ multiplex PCR; TCRdb's copy has only in-frame clones and lacks some. Here the sample spans tens of thousands of clones, 88% being singletons. Trimming took off 0 bases at V and 5 bases at J, with 16 bases between the two ends. The CDR3 is 16 residues long. Germline V lookup: CDR1 MNHNS, CDR2 SASEGT. The sequenced sample consisted of blood. This chain uses TRBV6-1 with TRBJ1-1; no clear D gene. The TCR originated in a woman aged 65 to 85 in good health. In DNA, the CDR3 is TGTGCCAGCAGTGAAGCGAGCCCCGCGCGGAGGACTGAAGCTTTCTTT. Its protein is CASSEASPARRTEAFF.